This entry concerns a single TCR beta chain. This sample's time point: blood from clinic visit 5 months post-surgery; TSC patient then seizure free. Surgery cases with the highest brain T cell transcript signatures were chosen for sequencing. Method: immunoSEQ multiplex PCR; TCRdb's copy keeps in-frame clones and lacks some. The sample consists of around 340,000 clones, over 90% of them appearing once. This record comes from a study of brain T cells in children with intractable seizures. The CDR3 covers 13 residues. The V end lost 4 bases, the J end lost 5 bases, and 14 bases lay between the germline ends. Germline V gene lookup returns CDR1 GTSNPN and CDR2 SVGIG (reference sequence).

Material: peripheral blood, obtained roughly 5 months after surgery. The TCR sequence derives from a boy in the first two years of life with tuberous sclerosis and intractable seizures. This chain uses TRBV30 with TRBJ1-1; D is possibly TRBD1 (6 bases). This CDR3 is CAWTITGITEAFF. CDR3 DNA sequence: TGTGCCTGGACTATCACAGGGATAACTGAAGCTTTCTTT.